Below, 22 T cell receptor beta chains from the same sample are listed, as sequenced in a study of CD8+ T cells in alopecia areata. Stated treatment: oral pan-JAK inhibitor, 5-10 mg twice daily. Isolated RNA was reverse transcribed into cDNA used as the sequencing template. The protocol was immunoSEQ multiplex PCR, while the TCRdb copy is restricted to in-frame clones and leaves out a portion. The sample has over 70,000 clones; 60% to 70% are singletons. The specimen was CD8+ T cells sorted from blood, collected at week 24, from a patient treated with tofacitinib. These receptors all stem from a human donor with alopecia areata.

The chain couples TRBV2 to TRBJ2-3, with no clear D. This CDR3 has 12 amino acids. Germline V gene lookup returns CDR1 SNHLY and CDR2 FYNNEI. V was clipped by 7 bases and J by 2 bases, with 7 bases between them. The CDR3 sequence is CASKFITDTQYF. The DNA of the CDR3 is TGTGCCAGCAAATTCATCACAGATACGCAGTATTTT.

J is TRBJ2-7 and V is TRBV13; the D is unclear. Germline V gene data show CDR1 as PRHDT and CDR2 as FYEKMQ (reference sequence). V was shortened by 1 base and J by 2 bases, with 9 bases between the two germline ends. The CDR3 has 14 residues. CDR3 loop: CASSLAGPTYEQYF. CDR3 nucleotide sequence: TGTGCCAGCAGCTTAGCGGGCCCAACCTACGAGCAGTACTTC.

This clone was counted a few times. This chain uses TRBV28 with TRBJ2-1; possible D gene TRBD1, 5 bases. The CDR3 spans 14 residues. Germline CDR1 MDHEN, CDR2 SYDVKM. V gave up 3 bases and J gave up 8 bases, with 14 bases separating them. The CDR3 protein is CASSFQGPAHEQFF. The DNA of the CDR3 is TGTGCCAGCAGTTTCCAGGGCCCCGCTCATGAGCAGTTCTTC.

V usage is TRBV7-9 and J usage is TRBJ2-5; a weak D match, TRBD1 (6 bases). V gave up 5 bases and J gave up 5 bases, with 12 bases separating them. CDR1 SEHNR and CDR2 FQNEAQ come from the germline V gene (reference sequence). The CDR3 is 13 residues long. CDR3 region: CASSPPGDETQYF. DNA for the CDR3: TGTGCCAGCAGCCCCCCAGGGGATGAGACCCAGTACTTC.

The chain has TRBV4-3 and TRBJ2-1; TRBD1 agrees at 12 bases. The CDR3 totals 17 residues. Germline V gene data show CDR1 as LGHNA and CDR2 as YSLEER. The V and J ends lost 8 bases and 6 bases, in that order; junction bases with no gene match: 14. The CDR3 DNA is TGCGCCAGCTCATCCGGGACAGGGGGCTTTATTGGCAATGAGCAGTTCTTC. Translation: CASSSGTGGFIGNEQFF.

This rearrangement joins TRBV7-9 to TRBJ1-1; D not resolved. The V end lost 1 base, the J end lost 8 bases, and 11 bases lay between the germline ends. CDR1 and CDR2 from the germline V gene are SEHNR and FQNEAQ (reference sequence). The CDR3 has 13 residues. CDR3 nucleotide sequence: TGTGCCAGCAGCTTAGTGGACCGGCCCGAAGCTTTCTTT. It specifies CASSLVDRPEAFF.

The chain joins TRBV29-1 to TRBJ1-2; D is ambiguous. Per the germline V gene, CDR1 is SQVTM and CDR2 is ANQGSEA. Trimming stripped 4 bases from V and 4 bases from J, with 16 bases between. The CDR3 is 14 amino acids. This CDR3 is CSVGLAGRIYGYTF. In DNA form, the CDR3 reads TGCAGCGTTGGGCTTGCCGGACGGATCTATGGCTACACCTTC.

The chain has TRBV27 and TRBJ2-7; no definite D call. The germline V and J ends were trimmed by 6 bases and 2 bases, with 8 bases remaining between them. This CDR3 is built from 12 residues. Per the germline V gene, CDR1 is MNHEY and CDR2 is SMNVEV (reference sequence). The CDR3 coding sequence is TGTGCCAGCAGGTCTCACCCCTACGAGCAGTACTTC. Its protein product is CASRSHPYEQYF.

The rearrangement joins TRBV5-1 to TRBJ2-1; D might be TRBD2 (6 bases). Germline values: CDR1 SGHRS, CDR2 YFSETQ. The CDR3 spans 14 residues. V lost 1 base and J lost 6, with 11 bases in between. The CDR3 loop is CASSLRARGNEQFF. CDR3 nucleotide sequence: TGCGCCAGCAGCTTGAGGGCGCGGGGCAATGAGCAGTTCTTC.

The genes are TRBV25-1 and TRBJ1-5, with D unresolved. V lost 4 bases to trimming and J lost 13 bases, with 14 bases between them. The CDR3 has 12 residues. Germline V gene data show CDR1 as MGHDK and CDR2 as SYGVNS. CDR3 coding DNA: TGTGCCAGCAGTGCCGGGAGGCCCTATCAGCATTTT. It codes for CASSAGRPYQHF.

The chain carries TRBV28 and TRBJ2-5; 12 bases are a match to TRBD2. The CDR3 has 13 residues. Trimming took 10 bases from V and 5 from J; bases not matched to a gene: 5. CDR1 is MDHEN and CDR2 is SYDVKM in the germline V gene. CDR3 residues: CATRLAGDETQYF. As DNA, the CDR3 is TGTGCCACCAGACTAGCGGGAGACGAGACCCAGTACTTC.

The chain recombines TRBV27 with TRBJ1-1; possible D gene TRBD1, 6 bases. The CDR3 covers 14 residues. Germline CDR1 and CDR2: MNHEY and SMNVEV (reference sequence). The V and J ends lost 1 base and 5 bases respectively, with 11 bases between them. CDR3 DNA: TGTGCCAGCAGTTTATATTCAGGGGTAACTGAAGCTTTCTTT. Its translation: CASSLYSGVTEAFF.

This rearrangement joins TRBV7-9 to TRBJ2-1, with D hard to call. Looked up from germline, CDR1 is SEHNR and CDR2 is FQNEAQ (reference sequence). V was shortened by 4 bases and J by 14 bases, with 15 bases between the two germline ends. The CDR3 has 12 amino acids. As DNA, the CDR3 is TGTGCCAGCAGCTCGCTGTCACCACCCGAGTTCTTC. Amino acids: CASSSLSPPEFF.

The chain has TRBV28 and TRBJ2-1, with 8 nucleotides matching TRBD2. Per the germline V gene, CDR1 is MDHEN and CDR2 is SYDVKM. CDR3 size: 15 residues. V lost 5 bases and J lost 7; bases outside the gene matches: 10. CDR3 coding DNA: TGTGCCAGCAGTCCTCCGGGACTAGTGGGGAATGAGCAGTTCTTC. Protein: CASSPPGLVGNEQFF.

V and J are TRBV7-3 and TRBJ2-3; 10 bases map to TRBD2. The junction had 6 bases not matched to a gene; V was cut back by 4 bases and J by 2 bases. The CDR3 has 16 residues. Germline CDR1 reads SGHTA; CDR2 reads FQGTGA. CDR3 coding DNA: TGTGCCAGCAGCTCCACAGGGACTAGCGCCACAGATACGCAGTATTTT. Its protein product is CASSSTGTSATDTQYF.

The sample holds one count of this clone. CDR3 sequence: CASSYRSSYNEQFF. In DNA, the CDR3 is TGTGCCAGCAGTTACAGGAGTTCCTACAATGAGCAGTTCTTC. This rearrangement joins TRBV6-6 to TRBJ2-1; no clear D gene. CDR1 is MNHNY, CDR2 SVGAGI, per germline (reference sequence). The ends were cut back, 2 bases at V and 1 base at J, with 6 bases in the middle. This CDR3 is built from 14 residues.

The chain carries TRBV2 and TRBJ2-7, with 10 positions matching TRBD2. The CDR3 loop spans 16 amino acids. Germline V gene sequence: CDR1 SNHLY, CDR2 FYNNEI. J was trimmed by 2 bases and V by 8 bases; bases with no gene match: 12. The CDR3 DNA reads TGTGCCAGCTACGGGGCGGTAGCGGGAGGTACCTACGAGCAGTACTTC. Translation: CASYGAVAGGTYEQYF.

This clone was seen a handful of times. The chain couples TRBV6-5 to TRBJ1-6; no clear D. CDR3 length: 15 residues. Trimming shortened V by 7 bases and J by 0 bases, and 10 bases separated the two germline ends. Germline V gene data show CDR1 as MNHEY and CDR2 as SVGAGI. CDR3 bases: TGTGCCAGCACCCTACAGAGCTCCTATAATTCACCCCTCCACTTT. The encoded protein is CASTLQSSYNSPLHF.

The gene calls are TRBV13 and TRBJ1-1; possible D gene TRBD1, 5 bases. Trimming stripped 7 bases from V and 0 bases from J, with 24 bases between. Germline V CDR1 and CDR2: PRHDT, FYEKMQ (reference sequence). The CDR3 sequence is 18 residues long. The chain's CDR3 is CASTTWAGLYWVNTEAFF. CDR3 DNA: TGTGCCAGCACCACCTGGGCAGGGCTGTACTGGGTGAACACTGAAGCTTTCTTT. Full variable domain (missing parts from reference TRBV13 and TRBJ1-1): AAGVIQSPRHLIKEKRETATLKCYPIPRHDTVYWYQQGPGQDPQFLISFYEKMQSDKGSIPDRFSAQQFSDYHSELNMSSLELGDSALYFCASTTWAGLYWVNTEAFFGQGTRLTVV.

The genes are TRBV4-3 and TRBJ2-1, with 11 bases matching TRBD2. The germline CDR1 and CDR2 sequences are LGHNA and YSLEER. The V segment lost 4 bases and the J segment 4 bases; nucleotides outside the gene matches: 6. This CDR3 has 16 residues. Here the CDR3 DNA reads TGCGCCAGCAGCCCCGCAAGGACTAGCGGGTACAATGAGCAGTTCTTC. Residues: CASSPARTSGYNEQFF.

The J gene is TRBJ1-1, the V gene TRBV27; TRBD1 aligns across 9 bases. The CDR3 has 12 amino acids. Germline V CDR1 and CDR2: MNHEY, SMNVEV (reference sequence). V dropped 8 bases and J dropped 3; count of bases not matched to a gene: 1. This chain's CDR3 is CASRQGDTEAFF. The DNA of the CDR3 is TGTGCCAGCCGACAGGGGGACACTGAAGCTTTCTTT.

This chain connects TRBV28 to TRBJ1-1; D not resolved. Trimming removed 7 bases at V and 10 bases at J, with 16 bases between. CDR3 length: 12 residues. Germline values: CDR1 MDHEN, CDR2 SYDVKM. The CDR3 here is CASTVKQSGAFF. In DNA form, the CDR3 reads TGTGCCAGCACCGTCAAACAGTCCGGAGCTTTCTTT. The whole variable domain, remainder taken from reference TRBV28 and TRBJ1-1, is DVKVTQSSRYLVKRTGEKVFLECVQDMDHENMFWYRQDPGLGLRLIYFSYDVKMKEKGDIPEGYSVSREKKERFSLILESASTNQTSMYLCASTVKQSGAFFGQGTRLTVV.